Below, 7 T cell receptor beta chains from the same sample are listed, as sequenced in a study of T cell clonality in common variable immunodeficiency. The assay was immunoSEQ multiplex PCR, and TCRdb's table has in-frame clones only and misses some. Listed for the sample are roughly 12,000 clones, none seen a single time. Their antigens are not known. Findings of the study overall: Reportedly, TCR beta sequences from common variable immunodeficiency showed fewer deletions and N-nucleotide insertions.

The sequenced sample consisted of peripheral blood mononuclear cells. These receptors all come from a human donor with common variable immunodeficiency.

This clone was counted only a few times. The CDR3 end lies 3 residues beyond the end of the read and is filled in from the germline J gene. The chain carries TRBV7-6 and TRBJ1-2, with 7 bases lining up with TRBD1. The CDR3 sequence is 17 residues long. Per the germline V gene, CDR1 is SGHVS and CDR2 is FNYEAQ. V dropped 1 base and J dropped 0; count of bases not matched to a gene: 8. The CDR3 reads CASSLEGPGQPNYGYTF. The DNA read from the CDR3 is TGTGCCAGCAGCTTAGAGGGGCCGGGACAGCCTAACTATGGC.

This clone was observed a handful of times. The read comes to an end 3 residues before the CDR3 does, leaving the germline J gene to fill in the end. The chain carries TRBV19 and TRBJ1-6; TRBD1 matches at 9 bases. V shed 9 bases and J 8 bases; nucleotides not matched to a gene: 5. The germline V gene encodes CDR1 LNHDA and CDR2 SQIVND (reference sequence). This CDR3 has 13 residues. The CDR3 spells CASWDRVDSPLHF. The sequenced CDR3 bases are TGTGCCAGCTGGGACAGGGTCGATTCACCC.

As regards this clone: The read is 3 residues too short to cover the CDR3 end, so that end is filled in from the germline J gene. The gene calls are TRBV19 and TRBJ2-3, with D perhaps matching TRBD2 (5 bases). The ends were cut back, 5 bases at V and 7 bases at J, with 10 bases in the middle. Germline V gene lookup returns CDR1 LNHDA and CDR2 SQIVND (reference sequence). There are 12 residues in the CDR3. CDR3 bases read: TGTGCCAGTAGTGGGGAGCGGTATACG. Translation: CASSGERYT. The whole CDR3 protein reads CASSGERYTQYF.

In this sample, this clone is medium-sized (0.01 to 0.1%). The read terminates 3 residues before the CDR3 end, so the remaining end is supplied by the germline J gene. This chain links TRBV12-3 or TRBV12-4 with TRBJ2-5; 7 bases fit TRBD1. V was clipped by 3 bases and J by 3 bases; unmatched bases: 4. This CDR3 has 14 amino acids. The CDR3 spells CASSFGTGEETQYF. CDR3 bases read: TGTGCCAGCAGTTTCGGTACAGGGGAAGAGACC.

Notes on this clone: Read data end 3 residues before the CDR3 end; the end is taken from the germline J gene. The chain links TRBV20-1 to TRBJ2-1, with TRBD2 identical over 16 bases. The V gene's germline CDR1 is DFQATT and CDR2 SNEGSKA (reference sequence). The CDR3 has 15 residues. The V and J ends lost 5 bases and 5 bases, in that order; junction bases with no gene match: 3. The CDR3 DNA, read in part, is TGCAGTGCTTGGGGACTAGCGGGGGGGGACAATGAG. The encoded protein is CSAWGLAGGDNE. The CDR3 reads in full as CSAWGLAGGDNEQFF.

The CDR3 region is CSARRLIRALGGAVPYEQYF. Partial CDR3 DNA: TGCAGTGCTAGACGCCTGATCCGGGCCCTAGGAGGGGCCGTCCCATACGAG. The rearrangement links TRBV20-1 to TRBJ2-7; TRBD2 is a possible D gene (6 bases). With the read ending 3 residues before the CDR3 end, the germline J gene is used to fill in that end. Germline V CDR1 and CDR2: DFQATT, SNEGSKA (reference sequence). V lost 2 bases to trimming and J lost 4 bases, with 33 bases between them. This CDR3 spans 20 amino acids.

This clone was observed a few times. The read terminates 3 residues ahead of where the CDR3 ends, so the germline J gene completes it. The chain joins TRBV30 to TRBJ2-3; 8 nucleotides agree with TRBD2. J was trimmed by 5 bases and V by 2 bases; bases with no gene match: 18. Germline V lookup: CDR1 GTSNPN, CDR2 SVGIG (reference sequence). The CDR3 is 18 amino acids. The DNA read from the CDR3 is TGTGCCTGGAGTTTACTAAGCCCGACTAGCGCAGCAGGAGATACG. Residues: CAWSLLSPTSAAGDT. The whole CDR3 protein is CAWSLLSPTSAAGDTQYF.